Shown below are 12 T cell receptor beta chains from a single sample sequenced in a study of early stage breast cancer tumors. Libraries were prepared by immunoSEQ multiplex PCR; TCRdb keeps only in-frame clonotypes and omits some of them. The sample yields 25,000 to 35,000 clones, 60% to 80% seen once. The sample was blood. The receptors shown here come from a person aged 35 to 50 with breast cancer.

The J gene is TRBJ1-1, the V gene TRBV25-1; D gene ambiguous. V dropped 2 bases and J dropped 0 bases, with 7 bases sitting between them. Germline V CDR1 and CDR2: MGHDK, SYGVNS. The CDR3 length is 14 residues. The CDR3 DNA is TGTGCCAGCAGTGAAGGGTCGGTGAACACTGAAGCTTTCTTT. It yields the protein CASSEGSVNTEAFF.

The CDR3 is CASSPSHLTGTQYF. The CDR3, as DNA: TGTGCCAGCAGCCCCAGTCACTTAACCGGGACCCAGTACTTC. The rearrangement joins TRBV7-2 to TRBJ2-5; D not resolved. The CDR3 is 14 amino acids. Per the germline V gene, CDR1 is SGHTA and CDR2 is FQGNSA. V lost 5 bases and J 7 bases, leaving 17 bases between the germline ends.

The CDR3 loop is CASSATLQEIYGYTF. CDR3 DNA: TGTGCCAGCAGCGCCACTTTACAGGAGATCTATGGCTACACCTTC. The J gene is TRBJ1-2, the V gene TRBV7-9; D perhaps matches TRBD1 (5 bases). V was pared by 5 bases and J by 4 bases, with 17 bases between. CDR3 length equals 15 residues. Per germline, CDR1 SEHNR and CDR2 FQNEAQ (reference sequence).

V usage is TRBV6-1 and J usage is TRBJ2-1; D gene ambiguous. V lost 6 bases and J lost 2, with 14 bases in between. CDR3 size: 15 residues. Germline V CDR1 and CDR2: MNHNS, SASEGT. The CDR3 loop is CASSSLRGAYNEQFF. In DNA form, the CDR3 reads TGTGCCAGCAGCTCCCTCCGCGGAGCCTACAATGAGCAGTTCTTC.

The chain carries TRBV15 and TRBJ2-3, with TRBD2 identical over 10 bases. Trimming at V came to 1 base and at J to 5 bases, leaving 6 bases not matched to a gene. This CDR3 is 16 amino acids long. CDR1 and CDR2 (germline): LNHNV, YYDKDF (reference sequence). The CDR3 loop reads CATSRVAGGVIDTQYF. The CDR3 DNA follows: TGTGCCACCAGCAGAGTAGCGGGAGGAGTTATAGATACGCAGTATTTT.

The V gene is TRBV21-1, the J gene TRBJ2-4; the table assigns TRBD2, which was not confirmed against the DNA. TRBV21-1 counts as a pseudogene. CDR3 length equals 19 residues. CDR3 protein: CASSRRGTSGKGAKNIQYF. The DNA for the CDR3 is TGTGCCAGCAGCAGGAGAGGGACTAGCGGGAAGGGGGCCAAAAACATTCAGTACTTC.

The genes are TRBV7-2 and TRBJ2-7, with a tentative D call TRBD2 (6 bases). The CDR3 has 15 residues. Germline loops: CDR1 SGHTA, CDR2 FQGNSA. V lost 4 bases and J 0 bases, leaving 13 bases between the germline ends. This CDR3 is CASSSGRGLSYEQYF. CDR3 sequence (DNA): TGTGCCAGCAGCTCGGGACGGGGACTCTCCTACGAGCAGTACTTC.

The J gene is TRBJ2-3, the V gene TRBV11-2, with D uncertain. CDR3 length: 13 residues. The V end lost 3 bases, the J end lost 1 base, and 5 bases lay between the germline ends. Germline V lookup: CDR1 SGHAT, CDR2 FQNNGV. CDR3 in amino acids: CASSLQGTDTQYF. DNA of the CDR3: TGTGCCAGCAGCTTGCAGGGCACAGATACGCAGTATTTT.

The chain joins TRBV30 to TRBJ2-1; D is ambiguous. CDR1 is GTSNPN and CDR2 is SVGIG in the germline V gene (reference sequence). V dropped 5 bases and J dropped 6 bases, with 8 bases sitting between them. CDR3 size: 11 residues. Here the CDR3 DNA reads TGTGCCTGGCGCCTATTCAATGAGCAGTTCTTC. Protein sequence: CAWRLFNEQFF.

The chain is built from TRBV5-1 and TRBJ1-1; D is possibly TRBD1 (6 bases). There are 16 residues in the CDR3. Germline-derived CDR1 and CDR2 are SGHRS and YFSETQ. V was cut by 6 bases and J by 3 bases, with 21 bases left in between. Here the CDR3 reads CASTTGDGGSDTEAFF. The DNA for the CDR3 is TGCGCCAGCACCACAGGAGACGGGGGCTCGGACACTGAAGCTTTCTTT.

V usage is TRBV7-2 and J usage is TRBJ1-2, with D perhaps TRBD1 (5 bases). The CDR3 contains 16 residues. Between the trimmed V and J ends, which lost 1 base and 2 bases, there was a span of 14 bases. CDR1 and CDR2 from the germline V gene are SGHTA and FQGNSA. CDR3 sequence (DNA): TGTGCCAGCAGCTTAGTCGAGGGGAGACAGAACTATGGCTACACCTTC. Its protein is CASSLVEGRQNYGYTF.

The V gene is TRBV9, the J gene TRBJ2-5, with TRBD2 matching over 12 bases. This CDR3 spans 17 amino acids. V dropped 2 bases and J dropped 4; count of bases not matched to a gene: 9. CDR1 and CDR2 (germline): SGDLS, YYNGEE. Written as DNA, the CDR3 is TGTGCCAGCAGCGTTTCCCTAGCGGGAGGGCGCGGAGAGACCCAGTACTTC. Protein: CASSVSLAGGRGETQYF.